Each of the 18 T cell receptor beta chains below was sequenced from the same sample in a study of T-cell reconstitution after alpha-beta-depleted transplantation in children. The TCRbeta library incorporated unique molecular identifiers. TCRdb re-derived calls from the PCR reads in MiXCR, one entry per CDR3 protein. The sample lists 8,000 to 9,500 distinct CDR3 sequences; roughly a sixth were seen once. The input for sequencing was PBMCs, mostly from graft donor cells, taken 60 days after TCRalphabeta/CD19-depleted stem cell transplant. Receptors originate from a girl under two years old who had a stem cell transplant for combined immunodeficiency, so the T cells may come from the graft donor.

The gene calls are TRBV27 and TRBJ2-3, with TRBD1 identical over 8 bases. Germline-derived CDR1 and CDR2 are MNHEY and SMNVEV (reference sequence). The CDR3 is 16 residues long. The junction had 10 bases not matched to a gene; V was cut back by 5 bases and J by 3 bases. CDR3 coding DNA: TGTGCCAGCAGTAACCCAGGGGGCGACGTTACAGATACGCAGTATTTT. Its translation: CASSNPGGDVTDTQYF.

The chain is built from TRBV6-5 and TRBJ2-5, with 16 positions matching TRBD2. Germline assignment: CDR1 MNHEY and CDR2 SVGAGI. J lost 3 bases, V lost 5 bases, and 3 bases had no gene match. This CDR3 contains 16 residues. Here the CDR3 reads CASSRGLAGGKETQYF. The DNA of the CDR3 is TGTGCCAGCAGTCGGGGACTAGCGGGGGGGAAAGAGACCCAGTACTTC.

The V and J genes are TRBV9 and TRBJ2-3, with 7 bases lining up with TRBD2. Per the germline V gene, CDR1 is SGDLS and CDR2 is YYNGEE. CDR3 size: 16 residues. Trimming at V came to 0 bases and at J to 2 bases, leaving 6 bases not matched to a gene. The CDR3 region has the DNA TGTGCCAGCAGCGTAGGTGCTAGCGGATTCACAGATACGCAGTATTTT. Amino acid sequence: CASSVGASGFTDTQYF. Using reference TRBV9 and TRBJ2-3 for the parts outside the CDR3, the full variable domain is DSGVTQTPKHLITATGQRVTLRCSPRSGDLSVYWYQQSLDQGLQFLIQYYNGEERAKGNILERFSAQQFPDLHSELNLSSLELGDSALYFCASSVGASGFTDTQYFGPGTRLTVL.

By frequency in the sample, this clonotype is medium-sized (0.01 to 0.1%). This rearrangement joins TRBV20-1 to TRBJ2-1; D is unresolved. This CDR3 region has 12 residues. V shed 3 bases and J shed 9 bases, with 12 bases lying between them. The V gene's germline CDR1 is DFQATT and CDR2 SNEGSKA (reference sequence). The CDR3 sequence: CSASRLWVEQFF. In nucleotides, the CDR3 is TGCAGTGCTAGTCGACTGTGGGTTGAGCAGTTCTTC.

This clonotype was found many times. The V call is TRBV7-2, the J call TRBJ1-5, with 8 positions matching TRBD1. The ends lost 2 bases at V and 3 bases at J; junction bases unmatched: 3. In germline, CDR1 is SGHTA, CDR2 FQGNSA. The CDR3 totals 15 residues. The CDR3 spells CASSLQGAYNQPQHF. The CDR3 coding sequence is TGTGCCAGCAGCTTACAGGGGGCCTACAATCAGCCCCAGCATTTT. The full variable domain, rest sourced from reference TRBV7-2 and TRBJ1-5, is GAGVSQSPSNKVTEKGKDVELRCDPISGHTALYWYRQSLGQGLEFLIYFQGNSAPDKSGLPSDRFSAERTGGSVSTLTIQRTQQEDSAVYLCASSLQGAYNQPQHFGDGTRLSIL.

The chain carries TRBV20-1 and TRBJ1-1; D may be TRBD1 (6 bases). Germline V gives CDR1 DFQATT, CDR2 SNEGSKA (reference sequence). Deletions cut 3 bases from V and 0 bases from J, with 11 bases between. The CDR3 runs 14 residues. CDR3 nucleotide sequence: TGCAGTGCTAGCGTGACAGGAATGAACACTGAAGCTTTCTTT. Translated: CSASVTGMNTEAFF.

The sample holds a few counts of this clonotype. The chain uses TRBV7-9 and TRBJ2-7; D is ambiguous. CDR3 size: 13 residues. The ends were cut back, 4 bases at V and 1 base at J, with 8 bases in the middle. The germline V gene has CDR1 SEHNR and CDR2 FQNEAQ (reference sequence). The CDR3 DNA reads as TGTGCCAGCAGCTCCCTCCCTTCCTACGAGCAGTACTTC. Its protein is CASSSLPSYEQYF.

Note on this clonotype: This could be a read error, since a much larger clone is one nucleotide away. The rearrangement uses TRBV20-1 and TRBJ2-3; D is unresolved. The last part of the DNA fits TRBJ1-5 better; the J call may be wrong. Germline CDR1 reads DFQATT; CDR2 reads SNEGSKA (reference sequence). The CDR3 covers 17 residues. CDR3 protein: CSAQLSTSGDLRDAQHF. CDR3 sequence (DNA): TGCAGTGCCCAGCTTTCGACTAGCGGGGATTTAAGAGATGCGCAGCATTTT.

The rearrangement joins TRBV15 to TRBJ2-7, with 7 bases aligning to TRBD1. Per the germline V gene, CDR1 is LNHNV and CDR2 is YYDKDF (reference sequence). The CDR3 totals 18 residues. Trimming at V came to 0 bases and at J to 3 bases, leaving 14 bases not matched to a gene. CDR3 nucleotides: TGTGCCACCAGCAGAGATCTGACAGGGCCCTTATCTCACTACGAGCAGTACTTC. Residues: CATSRDLTGPLSHYEQYF.

Only a few counts were recorded for this clonotype. This chain joins TRBV24-1 and TRBJ1-1; D call uncertain. The CDR3 is made up of 14 amino acids. The V and J ends lost 4 bases and 4 bases respectively, with 12 bases between them. Germline V gene sequence: CDR1 KGHDR, CDR2 SFDVKD. CDR3 region: CATSDSVWGTEAFF. CDR3 DNA sequence: TGTGCCACCAGTGACTCTGTGTGGGGCACTGAAGCTTTCTTT.

In its sample, this clonotype was seen many times. The chain uses TRBV29-1 and TRBJ2-3; D possibly corresponds to TRBD1 (5 bases). Trimming took off 7 bases at V and 5 bases at J, with 7 bases between the two ends. The CDR3 contains 10 residues. Germline V gives CDR1 SQVTM, CDR2 ANQGSEA. CDR3 nucleotides: TGCAGCGGGGGCGTAGATACGCAGTATTTT. The encoded protein is CSGGVDTQYF.

This clonotype was seen at least ten times. The chain has TRBV7-8 and TRBJ2-7, with 7 bases matching TRBD2. The germline CDR1 and CDR2 sequences are SGHVS and FQNEAQ. The CDR3 is made up of 14 amino acids. V dropped 5 bases and J dropped 2; count of bases not matched to a gene: 6. Here the CDR3 reads CASSISGSAYEQYF. The CDR3 DNA reads TGTGCCAGCAGCATTAGCGGGTCCGCCTACGAGCAGTACTTC.

The table lists this clonotype with a few counts. The J gene is TRBJ2-5, the V gene TRBV19; D assignment may be TRBD1 or TRBD2 (5 bases each). V lost 5 bases and J 4 bases, leaving 17 bases between the germline ends. The CDR3 runs to 15 residues. Germline lookup yields CDR1 LNHDA and CDR2 SQIVND (reference sequence). This chain's CDR3 is CASSPNRGKGETQYF. The CDR3 region has the DNA TGTGCCAGTAGTCCAAACCGGGGCAAGGGAGAGACCCAGTACTTC. The full variable domain, its missing parts supplied by reference TRBV19 and TRBJ2-5, is DGGITQSPKYLFRKEGQNVTLSCEQNLNHDAMYWYRQDPGQGLRLIYYSQIVNDFQKGDIAEGYSVSREKKESFPLTVTSAQKNPTAFYLCASSPNRGKGETQYFGPGTRLLVL.

The gene calls are TRBV7-2 and TRBJ1-5; D is ambiguous. Germline CDR1 reads SGHTA; CDR2 reads FQGNSA. This CDR3 contains 15 residues. Trimming shortened V by 2 bases and J by 0 bases, and 8 bases separated the two germline ends. The chain's CDR3 is CASSLYSNSNQPQHF. The CDR3 nucleotides are TGTGCCAGCAGCTTATACAGCAATAGCAATCAGCCCCAGCATTTT. Together with reference TRBV7-2 and TRBJ1-5, the CDR3 gives the full variable domain: GAGVSQSPSNKVTEKGKDVELRCDPISGHTALYWYRQSLGQGLEFLIYFQGNSAPDKSGLPSDRFSAERTGGSVSTLTIQRTQQEDSAVYLCASSLYSNSNQPQHFGDGTRLSIL.

The chain couples TRBV25-1 to TRBJ2-3; 7 nucleotides agree with TRBD1. Germline V gives CDR1 MGHDK, CDR2 SYGVNS. The CDR3 sequence is 14 residues long. J was trimmed by 2 bases and V by 4 bases; bases with no gene match: 3. The CDR3: CASSGQGNTDTQYF. CDR3 bases: TGTGCCAGCAGTGGACAGGGAAACACAGATACGCAGTATTTT.

This chain uses TRBV6-5 with TRBJ1-2; D ambiguous. V was cut by 2 bases and J by 8 bases, with 15 bases left in between. The CDR3 spans 14 residues. Per germline, CDR1 MNHEY and CDR2 SVGAGI. DNA of the CDR3: TGTGCCAGCAGTTACGGTCCCTATGGGAACGGCTACACCTTC. Residues: CASSYGPYGNGYTF.

This clonotype came up many times. The V and J genes are TRBV7-6 and TRBJ1-3; D unresolved. V was clipped by 2 bases and J by 0 bases, with 8 bases between them. Germline CDR1 and CDR2: SGHVS and FNYEAQ. The CDR3 length is 15 residues. The CDR3 is CASSLFVGSGNTIYF. In nucleotides, the CDR3 is TGTGCCAGCAGCTTATTCGTAGGCTCTGGAAACACCATATATTTT.

A note on this clonotype: The germline gene is not matched at one end of the junction; a read error may be the cause. The chain employs TRBV7-2 and TRBJ2-1, with TRBD1 identical over 11 bases. CDR1 is SGHTA and CDR2 is FQGNSA in the germline V gene. This CDR3 has 18 amino acids. Here the CDR3 DNA reads TGTCCCAGCAGCTTAGCTAGGACAGGGGGCTCGCTTTACAATGAGCAGTTCTTC. Protein: CPSSLARTGGSLYNEQFF.